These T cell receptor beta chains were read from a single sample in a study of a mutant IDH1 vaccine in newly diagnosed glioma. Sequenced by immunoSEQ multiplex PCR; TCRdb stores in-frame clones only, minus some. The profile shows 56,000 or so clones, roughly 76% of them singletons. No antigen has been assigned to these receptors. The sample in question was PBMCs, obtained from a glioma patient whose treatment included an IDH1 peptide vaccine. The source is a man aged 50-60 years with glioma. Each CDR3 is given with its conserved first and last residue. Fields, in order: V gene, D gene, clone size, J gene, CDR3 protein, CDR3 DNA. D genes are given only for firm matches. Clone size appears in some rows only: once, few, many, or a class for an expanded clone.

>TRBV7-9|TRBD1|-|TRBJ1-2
CASSVDRGYGYTF
TGTGCCAGCAGCGTCGACAGGGGCTATGGCTACACCTTC
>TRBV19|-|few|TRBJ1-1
CASRHRTSRVLNTEAFF
TGTGCCAGTAGACACAGGACCTCCAGGGTTCTGAACACTGAAGCTTTCTTT
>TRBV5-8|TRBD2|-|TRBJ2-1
CASSVSGGLDNEQFF
TGTGCCAGCAGCGTGAGCGGGGGGCTCGACAATGAGCAGTTCTTC
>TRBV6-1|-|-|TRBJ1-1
CASSNGQRNTEAFF
TGTGCCAGCAGCAATGGACAGAGGAACACTGAAGCTTTCTTT
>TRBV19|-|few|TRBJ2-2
CASKENTGELFF
TGTGCCAGTAAAGAGAACACCGGGGAGCTGTTTTTT
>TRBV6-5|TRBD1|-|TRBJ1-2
CASWDSSYGYTF
TGTGCCAGCTGGGACAGCTCCTATGGCTACACCTTC
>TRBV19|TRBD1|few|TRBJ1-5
CASSTTGGKSPQHF
TGTGCCAGTAGTACGACAGGGGGGAAGAGTCCCCAGCATTTT
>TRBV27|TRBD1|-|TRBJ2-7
CASSHGTAYEQYF
TGTGCCAGCAGCCATGGGACAGCGTACGAGCAGTACTTC
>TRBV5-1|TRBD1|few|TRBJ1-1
CASSLLQGDGEAFF
TGCGCCAGCAGCTTGTTACAGGGGGATGGTGAAGCTTTCTTT
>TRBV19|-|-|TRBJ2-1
CASSRAASYNEQFF
TGTGCCAGTAGTCGGGCTGCGAGCTACAATGAGCAGTTCTTC
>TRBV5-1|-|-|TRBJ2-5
CASSYGLKETQYF
TGCGCCAGCAGCTACGGATTAAAAGAGACCCAGTACTTC
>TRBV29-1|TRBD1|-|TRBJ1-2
CSVEGGQGEYGYTF
TGCAGCGTTGAAGGGGGACAGGGAGAATATGGCTACACCTTC
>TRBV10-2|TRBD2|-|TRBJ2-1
CASKPSGGSNEQFF
TGCGCCAGCAAGCCTAGCGGGGGGTCGAATGAGCAGTTCTTC
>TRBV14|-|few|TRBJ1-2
CASGQTNYGYTF
TGTGCCAGTGGTCAGACTAACTATGGCTACACCTTC
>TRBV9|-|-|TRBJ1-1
CASSFGVLGTEAFF
TGTGCCAGCAGCTTCGGGGTCCTAGGCACTGAAGCTTTCTTT
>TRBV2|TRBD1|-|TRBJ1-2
CASLLGQGSGGYTF
TGTGCCAGCTTGCTGGGACAGGGAAGCGGTGGCTACACCTTC
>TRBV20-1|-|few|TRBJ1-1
CSVLDTEAFF
TGCAGTGTCCTGGACACTGAAGCTTTCTTT
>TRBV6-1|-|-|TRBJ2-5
CASSGAGTGETQYF
TGTGCCAGCAGTGGGGCAGGGACGGGGGAGACCCAGTACTTC
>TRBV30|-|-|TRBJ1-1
CAWSVGRTEAFF
TGTGCCTGGAGTGTAGGGAGGACTGAAGCTTTCTTT
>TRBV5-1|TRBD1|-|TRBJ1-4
CASSLEQGDEKLFF
TGCGCCAGCAGCTTGGAACAGGGGGATGAAAAACTGTTTTTT
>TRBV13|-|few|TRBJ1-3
CASSSVRGAGGNTIYF
TGTGCCAGCAGCTCCGTTCGGGGGGCTGGTGGAAACACCATATATTTT
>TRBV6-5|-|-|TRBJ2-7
CASSDGYEQYF
TGTGCCAGTTCGGACGGTTACGAGCAGTACTTC
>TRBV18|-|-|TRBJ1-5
CASSPQGGGRNQPQHF
TGTGCCAGCTCACCACAGGGAGGGGGAAGGAATCAGCCCCAGCATTTT
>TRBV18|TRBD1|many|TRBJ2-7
CASSPPTGSTYEQYF
TGTGCCAGCTCACCACCGACAGGGTCGACCTACGAGCAGTACTTC
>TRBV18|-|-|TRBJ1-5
CASSPAQVGQPQHF
TGTGCCAGCTCACCGGCCCAGGTCGGTCAGCCCCAGCATTTT
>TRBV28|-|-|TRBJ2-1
CASSLSLGQGVGYEQFF
TGTGCCAGCAGTTTAAGCCTGGGTCAGGGAGTAGGGTATGAGCAGTTCTTC
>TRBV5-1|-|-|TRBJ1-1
CASSLATSNTEAFF
TGCGCCAGCAGCTTGGCCACATCGAACACTGAAGCTTTCTTT
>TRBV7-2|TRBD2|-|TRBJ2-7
CASSSSRLAGGLAYEQYF
TGTGCCAGCAGCTCCTCCCGACTAGCGGGGGGTCTCGCCTACGAGCAGTACTTC
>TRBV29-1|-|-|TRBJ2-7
CSVEDRGSSYEQYF
TGCAGCGTTGAAGACAGGGGTAGCTCCTACGAGCAGTACTTC
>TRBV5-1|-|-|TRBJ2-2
CASSSMGRVDTGELFF
TGCGCCAGCAGCTCAATGGGCCGAGTGGACACCGGGGAGCTGTTTTTT
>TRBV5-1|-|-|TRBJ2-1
CASSSASSRTDEQFF
TGCGCCAGCAGCTCGGCGAGCAGCCGTACGGATGAGCAGTTCTTC
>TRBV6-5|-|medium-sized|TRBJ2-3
CASRRESTDTQYF
TGTGCCAGCAGACGAGAGAGCACAGATACGCAGTATTTT
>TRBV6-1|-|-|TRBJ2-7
CASSPSDYEQYF
TGTGCCAGCAGCCCATCGGATTACGAGCAGTACTTC
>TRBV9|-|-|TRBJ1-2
CASSSPSGPQAGYTF
TGTGCCAGCAGCTCCCCCTCGGGGCCGCAGGCGGGCTACACCTTC
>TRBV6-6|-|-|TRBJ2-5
CASSYSKGGETQYF
TGTGCCAGCAGTTACTCGAAGGGTGGAGAGACCCAGTACTTC
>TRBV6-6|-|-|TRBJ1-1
CASISLTEYTEAFF
TGTGCCAGCATCTCCTTGACCGAATACACTGAAGCTTTCTTT